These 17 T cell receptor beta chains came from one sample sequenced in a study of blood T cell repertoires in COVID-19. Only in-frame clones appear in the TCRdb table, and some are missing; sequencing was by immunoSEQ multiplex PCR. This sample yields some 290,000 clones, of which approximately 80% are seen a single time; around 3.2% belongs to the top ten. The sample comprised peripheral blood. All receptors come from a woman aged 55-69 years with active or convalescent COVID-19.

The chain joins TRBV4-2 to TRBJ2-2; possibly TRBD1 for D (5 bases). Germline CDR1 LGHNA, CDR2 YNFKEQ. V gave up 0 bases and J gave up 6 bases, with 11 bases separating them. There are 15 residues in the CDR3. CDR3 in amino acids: CASSQESRDAGELFF. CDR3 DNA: TGTGCCAGCAGCCAAGAAAGCAGGGATGCCGGGGAGCTGTTTTTT.

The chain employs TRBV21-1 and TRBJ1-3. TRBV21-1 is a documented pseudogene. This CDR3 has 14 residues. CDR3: CASSAFDGGNTIYF. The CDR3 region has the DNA TGTGCCAGCAGCGCCTTCGACGGGGGAAACACCATATATTTT.

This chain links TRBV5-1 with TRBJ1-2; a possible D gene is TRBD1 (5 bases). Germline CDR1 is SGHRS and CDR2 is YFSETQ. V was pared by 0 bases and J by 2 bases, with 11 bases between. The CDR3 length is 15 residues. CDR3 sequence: CASSLEGRANYGYTF. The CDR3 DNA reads TGCGCCAGCAGCTTGGAGGGGAGGGCCAACTATGGCTACACCTTC.

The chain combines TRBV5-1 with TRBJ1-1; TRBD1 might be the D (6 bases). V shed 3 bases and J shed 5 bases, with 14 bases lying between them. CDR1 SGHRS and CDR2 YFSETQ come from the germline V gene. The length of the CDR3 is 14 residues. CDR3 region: CASSWQGRRTEAFF. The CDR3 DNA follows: TGCGCCAGCAGCTGGCAGGGGCGTCGAACTGAAGCTTTCTTT.

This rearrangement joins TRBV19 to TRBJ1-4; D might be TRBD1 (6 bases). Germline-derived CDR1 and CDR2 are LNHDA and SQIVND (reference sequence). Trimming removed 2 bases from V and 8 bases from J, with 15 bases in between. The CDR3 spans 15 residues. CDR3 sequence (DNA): TGTGCCAGTAGTATACATGGGGGCCTGGGGGAAAAACTGTTTTTT. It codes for CASSIHGGLGEKLFF.

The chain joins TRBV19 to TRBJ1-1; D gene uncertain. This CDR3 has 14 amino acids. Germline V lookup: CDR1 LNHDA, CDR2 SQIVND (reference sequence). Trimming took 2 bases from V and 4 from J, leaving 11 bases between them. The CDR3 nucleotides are TGTGCCAGTAGTATATACGGAGCAGTCACTGAAGCTTTCTTT. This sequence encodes CASSIYGAVTEAFF.

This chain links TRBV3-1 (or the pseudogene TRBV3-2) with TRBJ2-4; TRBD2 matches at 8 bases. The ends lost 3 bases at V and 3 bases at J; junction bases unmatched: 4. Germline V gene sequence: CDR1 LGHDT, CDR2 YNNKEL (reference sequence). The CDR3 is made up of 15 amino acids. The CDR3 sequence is CASSHSGDGKNIQYF. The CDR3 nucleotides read TGTGCCAGCAGCCATAGCGGGGATGGCAAAAACATTCAGTACTTC.

The CDR3, as DNA: TGTGCCAGCACCCGCGGGGGGGGCTCCTACAATGAGCAGTTCTTC. Its protein is CASTRGGGSYNEQFF. The chain carries TRBV9 and TRBJ2-1; TRBD2 agrees at 9 bases. The germline V gene has CDR1 SGDLS and CDR2 YYNGEE. The CDR3 is 15 residues long. The V segment lost 6 bases and the J segment 0 bases; nucleotides outside the gene matches: 4.

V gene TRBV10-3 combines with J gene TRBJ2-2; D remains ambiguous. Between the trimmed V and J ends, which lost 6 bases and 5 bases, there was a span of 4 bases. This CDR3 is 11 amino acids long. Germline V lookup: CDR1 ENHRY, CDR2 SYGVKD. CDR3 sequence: CAIRLTGELFF. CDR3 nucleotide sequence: TGTGCCATCAGACTAACCGGGGAGCTGTTTTTT.

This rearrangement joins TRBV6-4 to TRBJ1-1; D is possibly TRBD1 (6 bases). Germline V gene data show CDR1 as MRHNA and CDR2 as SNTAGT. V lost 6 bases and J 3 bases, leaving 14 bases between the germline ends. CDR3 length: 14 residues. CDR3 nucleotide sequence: TGTGCCAGCAGGGAAACAGGGAGGGACACTGAAGCTTTCTTT. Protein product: CASRETGRDTEAFF.

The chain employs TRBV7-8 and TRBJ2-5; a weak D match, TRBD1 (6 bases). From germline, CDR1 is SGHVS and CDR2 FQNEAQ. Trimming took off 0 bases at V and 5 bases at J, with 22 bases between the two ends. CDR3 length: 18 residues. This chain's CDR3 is CASSLAGAAGWAVETQYF. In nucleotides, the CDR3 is TGTGCCAGCAGCTTAGCGGGGGCCGCGGGCTGGGCTGTTGAGACCCAGTACTTC.

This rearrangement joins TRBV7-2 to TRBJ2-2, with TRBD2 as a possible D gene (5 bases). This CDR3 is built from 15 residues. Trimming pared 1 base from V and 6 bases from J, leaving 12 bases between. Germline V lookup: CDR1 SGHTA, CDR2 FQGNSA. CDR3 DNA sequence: TGTGCCAGCAGCTTAGGGATCGGGATCCCCGGGGAGCTGTTTTTT. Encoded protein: CASSLGIGIPGELFF.

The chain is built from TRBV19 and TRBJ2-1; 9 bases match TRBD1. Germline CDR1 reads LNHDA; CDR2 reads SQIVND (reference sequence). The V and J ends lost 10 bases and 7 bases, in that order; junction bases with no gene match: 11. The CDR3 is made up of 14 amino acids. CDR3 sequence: CATEDRGNRNEQFF. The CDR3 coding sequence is TGTGCCACCGAGGACAGGGGAAATAGAAATGAGCAGTTCTTC.

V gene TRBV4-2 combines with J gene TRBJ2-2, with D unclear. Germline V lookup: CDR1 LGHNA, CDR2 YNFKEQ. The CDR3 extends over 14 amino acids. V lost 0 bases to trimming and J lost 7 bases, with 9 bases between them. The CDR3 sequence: CASSQDVSGGELFF. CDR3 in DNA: TGTGCCAGCAGCCAAGACGTTTCCGGCGGGGAGCTGTTTTTT.

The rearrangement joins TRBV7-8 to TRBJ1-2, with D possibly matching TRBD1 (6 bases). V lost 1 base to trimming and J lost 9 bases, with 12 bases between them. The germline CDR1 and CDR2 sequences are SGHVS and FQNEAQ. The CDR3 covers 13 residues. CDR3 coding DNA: TGTGCCAGCAGCTTAGAAGCGGGGGGCAGCTACACCTTC. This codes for CASSLEAGGSYTF.

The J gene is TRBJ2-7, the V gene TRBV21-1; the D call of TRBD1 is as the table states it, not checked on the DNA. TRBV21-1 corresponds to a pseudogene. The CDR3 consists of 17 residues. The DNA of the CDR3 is TGTGCCAGCAGCTTCGGGGAGCGGGACAGGGGGCACCTCGAGCAGTACTTC. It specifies CASSFGERDRGHLEQYF.

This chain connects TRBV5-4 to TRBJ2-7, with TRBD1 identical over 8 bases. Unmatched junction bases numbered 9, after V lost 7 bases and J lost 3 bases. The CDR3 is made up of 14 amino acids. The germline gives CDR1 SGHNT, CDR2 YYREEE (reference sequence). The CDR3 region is CASGSGGIGYEQYF. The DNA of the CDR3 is TGTGCCAGCGGCTCAGGGGGCATCGGCTACGAGCAGTACTTC.